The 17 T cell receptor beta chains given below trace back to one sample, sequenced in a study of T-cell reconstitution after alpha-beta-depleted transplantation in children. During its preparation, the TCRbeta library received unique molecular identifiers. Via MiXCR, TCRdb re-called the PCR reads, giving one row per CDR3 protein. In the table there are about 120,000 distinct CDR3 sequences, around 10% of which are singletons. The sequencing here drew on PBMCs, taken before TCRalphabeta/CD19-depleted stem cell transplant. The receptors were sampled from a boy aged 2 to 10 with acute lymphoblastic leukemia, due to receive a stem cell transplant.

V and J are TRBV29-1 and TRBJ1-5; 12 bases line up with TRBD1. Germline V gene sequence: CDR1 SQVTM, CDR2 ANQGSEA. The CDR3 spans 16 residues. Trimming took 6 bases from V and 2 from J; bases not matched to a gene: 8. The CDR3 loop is CSVRDRGPEGNQPQHF. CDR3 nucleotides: TGCAGCGTCCGGGACAGGGGGCCAGAGGGCAATCAGCCCCAGCATTTT.

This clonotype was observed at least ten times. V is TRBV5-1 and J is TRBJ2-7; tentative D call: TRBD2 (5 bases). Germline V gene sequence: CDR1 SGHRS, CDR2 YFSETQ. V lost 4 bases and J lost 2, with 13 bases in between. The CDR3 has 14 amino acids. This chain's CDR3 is CASSGSGNAYEQYF. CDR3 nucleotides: TGCGCCAGCAGCGGGAGCGGTAACGCCTACGAGCAGTACTTC.

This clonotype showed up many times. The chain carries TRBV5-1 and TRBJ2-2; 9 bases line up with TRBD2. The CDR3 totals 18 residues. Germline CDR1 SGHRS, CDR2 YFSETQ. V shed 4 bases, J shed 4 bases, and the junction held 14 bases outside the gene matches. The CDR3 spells CASSPINSGSRITGELFF. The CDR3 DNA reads TGCGCCAGCAGCCCGATAAATAGCGGGAGTAGGATCACCGGGGAGCTGTTTTTT.

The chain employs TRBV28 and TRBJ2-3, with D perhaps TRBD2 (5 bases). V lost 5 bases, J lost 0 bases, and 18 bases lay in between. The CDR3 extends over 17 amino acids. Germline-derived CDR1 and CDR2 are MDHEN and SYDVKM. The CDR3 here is CASSPSGAGASTDTQYF. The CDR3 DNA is TGTGCCAGCAGTCCCTCGGGCGCGGGTGCTAGCACAGATACGCAGTATTTT.

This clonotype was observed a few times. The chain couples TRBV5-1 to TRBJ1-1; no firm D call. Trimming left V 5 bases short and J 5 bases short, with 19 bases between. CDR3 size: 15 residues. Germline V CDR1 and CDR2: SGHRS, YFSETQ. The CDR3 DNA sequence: TGCGCCAGCAGGGTCTTATTGGGCAGACCTACTGAAGCTTTCTTT. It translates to CASRVLLGRPTEAFF.

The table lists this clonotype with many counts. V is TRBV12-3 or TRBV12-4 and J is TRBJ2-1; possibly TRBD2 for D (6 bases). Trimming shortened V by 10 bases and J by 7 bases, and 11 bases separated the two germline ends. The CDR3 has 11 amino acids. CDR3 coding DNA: TGTGCCACCTCCGGGGGTAATGAGCAGTTCTTC. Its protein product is CATSGGNEQFF.

In DNA form, the CDR3 reads TGCAGTGCTGAGACAGACTTCGACTACGAGCAGTACTTC. It yields the protein CSAETDFDYEQYF. The gene calls are TRBV20-1 and TRBJ2-7; a weak D match, TRBD1 (5 bases). The CDR3 has 13 residues. CDR1 DFQATT and CDR2 SNEGSKA come from the germline V gene (reference sequence). Between the trimmed V and J ends, which lost 5 bases and 3 bases, there was a span of 14 bases.

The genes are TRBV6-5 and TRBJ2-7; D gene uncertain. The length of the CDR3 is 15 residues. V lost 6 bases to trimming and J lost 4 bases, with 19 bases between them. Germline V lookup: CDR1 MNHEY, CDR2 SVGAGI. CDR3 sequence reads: CASSYETRAKYEQYF. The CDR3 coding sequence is TGTGCCAGCAGCTATGAGACACGGGCGAAATACGAGCAGTACTTC.

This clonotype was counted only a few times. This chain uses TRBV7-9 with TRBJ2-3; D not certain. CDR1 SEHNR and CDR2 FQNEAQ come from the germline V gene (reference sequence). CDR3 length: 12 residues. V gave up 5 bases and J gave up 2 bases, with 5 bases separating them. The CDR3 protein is CASSALTDTQYF. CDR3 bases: TGTGCCAGCAGCGCGCTCACAGATACGCAGTATTTT. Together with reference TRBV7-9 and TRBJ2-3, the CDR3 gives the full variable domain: DTGVSQNPRHKITKRGQNVTFRCDPISEHNRLYWYRQTLGQGPEFLTYFQNEAQLEKSRLLSDRFSAERPKGSFSTLEIQRTEQGDSAMYLCASSALTDTQYFGPGTRLTVL.

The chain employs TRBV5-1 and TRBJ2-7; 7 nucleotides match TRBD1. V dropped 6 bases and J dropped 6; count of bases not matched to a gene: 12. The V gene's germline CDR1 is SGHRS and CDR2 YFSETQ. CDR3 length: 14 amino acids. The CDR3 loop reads CASNVEGALGEQYF. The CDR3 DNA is TGCGCCAGCAACGTCGAGGGGGCGCTGGGCGAGCAGTACTTC.

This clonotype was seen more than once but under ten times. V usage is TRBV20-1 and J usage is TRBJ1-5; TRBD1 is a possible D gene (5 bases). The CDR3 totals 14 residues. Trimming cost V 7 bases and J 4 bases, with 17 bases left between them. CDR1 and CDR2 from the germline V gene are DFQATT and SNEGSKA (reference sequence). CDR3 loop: CSVPDKASNQPQHF. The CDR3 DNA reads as TGCAGTGTACCGGACAAGGCCTCTAATCAGCCCCAGCATTTT.

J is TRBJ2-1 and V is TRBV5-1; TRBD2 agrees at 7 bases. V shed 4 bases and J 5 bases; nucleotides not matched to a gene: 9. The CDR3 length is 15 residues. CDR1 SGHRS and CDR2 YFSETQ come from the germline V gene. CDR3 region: CASSTGTITNNEQFF. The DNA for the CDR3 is TGCGCCAGCAGCACCGGGACTATCACGAACAATGAGCAGTTCTTC.

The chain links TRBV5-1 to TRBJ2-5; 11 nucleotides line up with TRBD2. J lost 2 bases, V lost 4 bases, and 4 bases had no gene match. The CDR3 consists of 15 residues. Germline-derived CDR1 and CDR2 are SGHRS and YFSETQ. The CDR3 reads CASSPGLAVQETQYF. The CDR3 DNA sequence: TGCGCCAGCAGCCCGGGACTAGCGGTACAAGAGACCCAGTACTTC.

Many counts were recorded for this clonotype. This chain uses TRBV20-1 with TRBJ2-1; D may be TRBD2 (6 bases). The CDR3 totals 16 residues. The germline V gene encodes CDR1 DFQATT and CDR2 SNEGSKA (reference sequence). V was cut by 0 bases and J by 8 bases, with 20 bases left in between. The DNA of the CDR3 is TGCAGTGCTAGAGATGGGAGGCATCAATTAGACGATGAGCAGTTCTTC. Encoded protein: CSARDGRHQLDDEQFF.

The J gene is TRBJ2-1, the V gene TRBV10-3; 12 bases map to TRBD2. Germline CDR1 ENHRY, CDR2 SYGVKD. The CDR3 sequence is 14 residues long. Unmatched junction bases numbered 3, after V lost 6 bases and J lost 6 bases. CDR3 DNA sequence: TGTGCCATCAGCACTAGCGGGAGGACCAATGAGCAGTTCTTC. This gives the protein CAISTSGRTNEQFF.

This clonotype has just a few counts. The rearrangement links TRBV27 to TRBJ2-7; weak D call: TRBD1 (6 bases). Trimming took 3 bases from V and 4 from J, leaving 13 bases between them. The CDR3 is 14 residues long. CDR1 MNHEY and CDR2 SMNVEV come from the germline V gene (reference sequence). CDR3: CASSFGGPGYEQYF. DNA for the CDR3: TGTGCCAGCAGTTTTGGGGGCCCTGGGTACGAGCAGTACTTC.

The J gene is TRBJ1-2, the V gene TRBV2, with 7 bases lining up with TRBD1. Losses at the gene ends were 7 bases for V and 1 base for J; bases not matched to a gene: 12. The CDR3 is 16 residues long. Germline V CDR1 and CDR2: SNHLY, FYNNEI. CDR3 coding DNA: TGTGCCAGCACCTACGGACAGGCGACTCTTAACTATGGCTACACCTTC. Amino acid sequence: CASTYGQATLNYGYTF.